A selection of T cell receptor beta chains follows, all from one sample in a study of cytomegalovirus exposure and HLA in healthy donors. The repertoire was sequenced with immunoSEQ multiplex PCR; TCRdb's copy has only in-frame clones and lacks some. The sample has approximately 150,000 clones, 80% seen once. Sample: PBMCs. The receptors stem from a man aged 25-40 years in good health and CMV-seronegative. The CDR3 runs from the conserved cysteine through the conserved F or W. Fields, in order: clone size, D gene, V gene, J gene, CDR3 DNA, CDR3 protein. The D gene is left open where the match is weak. Part of the rows lack a size; the others show once, few, many or a class for expanded clones.

>.|TRBD2|TRBV7-9|TRBJ2-7
TGTGCCAGCAGCGGACTAGCGGGGGGAGACGAGCAGTACTTC
CASSGLAGGDEQYF
>.|.|TRBV7-9|TRBJ1-1
TGTGCCAGCAGGAGAGTCACTGAAGCTTTCTTT
CASRRVTEAFF
>.|.|TRBV5-1|TRBJ2-4
TGCGCCAGCAGCGGCGACAGCCTCTTAGCCAAAAACATTCAGTACTTC
CASSGDSLLAKNIQYF
>.|.|TRBV28|TRBJ2-7
TGTGCCAGCAGTTCAGAACCTGGGGCGGACAGAGCCTACGAGCAGTACTTC
CASSSEPGADRAYEQYF
>few|.|TRBV30|TRBJ2-3
TGTGCCTCAGGGTTAGATACGCAGTATTTT
CASGLDTQYF
>.|.|TRBV6-5|TRBJ1-1
TGTGCCAGCAGGCCTACAGGGAGTGAAGCTTTCTTT
CASRPTGSEAFF
>.|TRBD2|TRBV10-3|TRBJ2-3
TGTGCCATCAGTGAGGAGCGGGGGAGCACAGATACGCAGTATTTT
CAISEERGSTDTQYF
>.|TRBD1|TRBV2|TRBJ2-1
TGTGCCAGCACCACAGGGGTGGAGCAGTTCTTC
CASTTGVEQFF
>.|TRBD1|TRBV27|TRBJ1-2
TGTGCCAGCAGCTGGGACAGGGGGCTCCCTAAGGGCTACACCTTC
CASSWDRGLPKGYTF
>.|.|TRBV27|TRBJ2-7
TGTGCCAGCAGTTTATGGGGTAACGGGATCTCCTACGAGCAGTACTTC
CASSLWGNGISYEQYF
>.|TRBD1|TRBV28|TRBJ1-5
TGTGCCAGCAGACGGGACAGGGGGAGTCAGCCCCAGCATTTT
CASRRDRGSQPQHF
>.|.|TRBV21-1|TRBJ1-5
TGTGCCAGCAGCAAAGGTTCTCTAGGCCGCCGCATGACAGGGGAGGACCAGCCCCAGCATTTT
CASSKGSLGRRMTGEDQPQHF
>few|TRBD1|TRBV19|TRBJ2-1
TGTGCCAGCTCCCGGACAGGGACTGAGCAGTTCTTC
CASSRTGTEQFF
>.|TRBD2|TRBV27|TRBJ2-1
TGTGCCACCTCTCCCGCGGGAGGGCCAGGAAATGAGCAGTTCTTC
CATSPAGGPGNEQFF
>.|.|TRBV18|TRBJ1-5
TGTGCCAGCTCACCGACAGGAACTAATCAGCCCCAGCATTTT
CASSPTGTNQPQHF
>.|TRBD1|TRBV27|TRBJ2-7
TGTGCCAGCAGTTTCAAGGGGACAGGGGGCTACGAGCAGTACTTC
CASSFKGTGGYEQYF
>few|.|TRBV4-3|TRBJ1-1
TGCGCCAGCAGCCAAGGGGGCGGGGCTGATGAAGCTTTCTTT
CASSQGGGADEAFF
>.|.|TRBV6-5|TRBJ1-2
TGTGCCAGCACTACGCTCGGGGAGAATGGCTACACCTTC
CASTTLGENGYTF
>.|TRBD1|TRBV7-2|TRBJ1-5
TGTGCCAGCAGCATCAGGGGGAATCAGCCCCAGCATTTT
CASSIRGNQPQHF
>.|.|TRBV5-1|TRBJ1-1
TGCGCCAGCAGGAGGCAGGGGCCGAACACTGAAGCTTTCTTT
CASRRQGPNTEAFF
>few|TRBD2|TRBV14|TRBJ2-3
TGTGCCAGCAGCCTCCTCGCATTCGGCGGGGGGCAGTATTTT
CASSLLAFGGGQYF